These 17 T cell receptor beta chains were sequenced from one sample in a study of vaccination effects on CD4 cells after COVID-19. TCRdb keeps only in-frame clones here, not all; method: immunoSEQ multiplex PCR. This table holds 65,000 to 95,000 clones, roughly 73% found once. Using viral peptide pools, the ViraFEST assay grew out antigen-specific CD4+ T cells prior to sequencing. The culture ran for approximately 10 days before CD4+ T cells were isolated. Each participant was given two doses of one vaccine (BNT162b2 or mRNA-1273). No antigen has been identified for these receptors. The sample was CD4+ T cells from PBMCs cultured with HCoV-OC43 spike peptides, taken after COVID-19 vaccination. Indicated subset: HCoV-OC43 spike overlapping peptide pool stimulation. These TCRs come from a human donor who received a COVID-19 vaccine.

This chain connects TRBV30 to TRBJ1-2; tentatively, D is TRBD1 (6 bases). Per germline, CDR1 GTSNPN and CDR2 SVGIG (reference sequence). The V end lost 2 bases, the J end lost 13 bases, and 17 bases lay between the germline ends. This CDR3 contains 12 residues. CDR3 DNA sequence: TGTGCCTGGAGTTTCGGGACACTTAACTGCACCTTC. Translation gives CAWSFGTLNCTF.

The chain carries TRBV6-5 and TRBJ1-2; possible D gene TRBD1, 5 bases. The CDR3 contains 14 residues. Trimming shortened V by 2 bases and J by 8 bases, and 15 bases separated the two germline ends. CDR1 MNHEY and CDR2 SVGAGI come from the germline V gene. CDR3 sequence (DNA): TGTGCCAGCAGTTACACAGATCGTCGGGGCGGCTACACCTTC. As protein: CASSYTDRRGGYTF.

Only a few counts were recorded for this clone. The rearrangement joins TRBV28 to TRBJ1-1, with D unresolved. The V end was cut by 6 bases, the J end by 5 bases, with 10 bases between. Per germline, CDR1 MDHEN and CDR2 SYDVKM. The CDR3 consists of 12 residues. CDR3 protein: CASSQGGTEAFF. CDR3 DNA: TGTGCCAGCAGCCAAGGCGGAACTGAAGCTTTCTTT.

The rearrangement uses TRBV5-6 and TRBJ2-7; 9 nucleotides match TRBD1. The CDR3 has 17 residues. Per germline, CDR1 SGHDT and CDR2 YYEEEE. Trimming at V came to 3 bases and at J to 7 bases, leaving 17 bases not matched to a gene. The CDR3, as DNA: TGTGCCAGCAGCTGGGGCTACAGGGGGCAATCCTTCTGGGAGCAGTACGTC. Translated: CASSWGYRGQSFWEQYV.

The chain is built from TRBV9 and TRBJ1-2, with D hard to call. The V end lost 0 bases, the J end lost 3 bases, and 9 bases lay between the germline ends. Germline-derived CDR1 and CDR2 are SGDLS and YYNGEE. The CDR3 consists of 14 residues. CDR3 loop: CASSVGNTDYGYTF. CDR3 DNA sequence: TGTGCCAGCAGCGTAGGTAACACCGACTATGGCTACACCTTC.

The J gene is TRBJ2-1, the V gene TRBV5-1; TRBD1 or TRBD2 may be the D gene (6 bases each). Germline V gene sequence: CDR1 SGHRS, CDR2 YFSETQ. The CDR3 consists of 15 residues. V was shortened by 5 bases and J by 4 bases, with 16 bases between the two germline ends. CDR3 protein: CASSTPGAGYNEQFF. The CDR3 region has the DNA TGCGCCAGCAGTACCCCGGGGGCCGGTTACAATGAGCAGTTCTTC. Supplemented by reference TRBV5-1 and TRBJ2-1, the full variable domain reads KAGVTQTPRYLIKTRGQQVTLSCSPISGHRSVSWYQQTPGQGLQFLFEYFSETQRNKGNFPGRFSGRQFSNSRSEMNVSTLELGDSALYLCASSTPGAGYNEQFFGPGTRLTVL.

V usage is TRBV28 and J usage is TRBJ1-2; tentatively, D is TRBD1 (5 bases). Trimming pared 6 bases from V and 2 bases from J, leaving 19 bases between. The CDR3 extends over 16 amino acids. Germline assignment: CDR1 MDHEN and CDR2 SYDVKM. The CDR3 region has the DNA TGTGCCAGCAGATCCCTTGGCCGGGACGGCAACTATGGCTACACCTTC. Its translation: CASRSLGRDGNYGYTF.

This clone was detected a few times. This CDR3 is missing its conserved last phenylalanine or tryptophan, likely due to a read error. The DNA is left out, because the CDR3 cannot be placed on it with certainty; the CDR3 is given as TCRdb lists it. This chain connects TRBV28 to TRBJ1-2; TRBD1 is the table's D call, not checked against the DNA. From its first to its last residue, the CDR3 has 12 amino acids. Germline V gives CDR1 MDHEN, CDR2 SYDVKM. CDR3 region: CASSDVNRDRTL.

This chain uses TRBV19 with TRBJ2-1, with D possibly TRBD2 on 6 matching bases. The CDR3 contains 16 residues. The V and J ends lost 4 bases and 8 bases respectively, with 21 bases between them. The germline V gene has CDR1 LNHDA and CDR2 SQIVND (reference sequence). In nucleotides, the CDR3 is TGTGCCAGTAGTACAGGGACTTCAACGACAAAGCATGAGCAGTTCTTC. Amino acid sequence: CASSTGTSTTKHEQFF.

This chain uses TRBV28 with TRBJ2-3, with 7 bases lining up with TRBD2. V lost 5 bases, J lost 1 base, and 6 bases stayed unmatched. The CDR3 extends over 15 amino acids. The germline CDR1 and CDR2 sequences are MDHEN and SYDVKM. The CDR3 region has the DNA TGTGCCAGCAGTCCCTGGGGGGGACGCACAGATACGCAGTATTTT. Residues: CASSPWGGRTDTQYF.

This rearrangement joins TRBV27 to TRBJ1-2; 8 bases fit TRBD1. After removal of 4 bases from V and 3 bases from J, the junction contained 4 bases not matched to a gene. CDR1 is MNHEY and CDR2 is SMNVEV in the germline V gene (reference sequence). This CDR3 is 14 amino acids long. CDR3 in DNA: TGTGCCAGCAGTTCATACAGGGGGGACTATGGCTACACCTTC. This sequence encodes CASSSYRGDYGYTF.

The chain uses TRBV5-8 and TRBJ1-5, with unresolved D. Trimming left V 5 bases short and J 0 bases short, with 18 bases between. The CDR3 loop spans 17 amino acids. Germline CDR1 SGHTS, CDR2 YDEGEE. CDR3 in DNA: TGTGCCAGCAGAAAAAACCAACTCAGCTATAGCAATCAGCCCCAGCATTTT. Protein product: CASRKNQLSYSNQPQHF.

The chain links TRBV3-1 (or the pseudogene TRBV3-2) to TRBJ2-2, with D hard to call. V dropped 0 bases and J dropped 5 bases, with 10 bases sitting between them. Germline V gene sequence: CDR1 LGHDT, CDR2 YNNKEL (reference sequence). The CDR3 has 15 amino acids. CDR3 nucleotide sequence: TGTGCCAGCAGCCAAGATCGGTGGCAGACCGGGGAGCTGTTTTTT. Its protein product is CASSQDRWQTGELFF.

The V gene is TRBV6-7, the J gene TRBJ2-3; tentative D call: TRBD2 (6 bases). TRBV6-7 has ORF status, its function being uncertain. V lost 0 bases, J lost 5 bases, and 12 bases lay in between. The CDR3 loop spans 15 amino acids. In DNA, the CDR3 is TGTGCCAGCAGTTACTCCCGGGGAGCGGGAGATACGCAGTATTTT. Its translation: CASSYSRGAGDTQYF.

The chain combines TRBV4-1 with TRBJ1-2, with no clear D. The CDR3 length is 14 residues. CDR1 and CDR2 (germline): MGHRA, YSYEKL. With 0 bases removed from V and 2 bases from J, the gap between germline ends came to 7 bases. The CDR3 loop is CASSQDLLNYGYTF. CDR3 nucleotides: TGCGCCAGCAGCCAAGATCTCCTAAACTATGGCTACACCTTC.

The V and J genes are TRBV6-2 or TRBV6-3 and TRBJ2-3; 8 bases fit TRBD2. Germline V lookup: CDR1 MNHEY, CDR2 SVGEGT. With V trimmed by 5 bases and J by 7 bases, 8 bases remained unmatched. CDR3 length: 14 residues. Here the CDR3 reads CASSPRGGLNTQYF. The CDR3 DNA follows: TGTGCCAGCAGTCCCCGGGGGGGGTTAAATACGCAGTATTTT.

This chain links TRBV5-1 with TRBJ1-2; D not resolved. CDR3 length: 15 residues. V lost 0 bases and J lost 0, with 9 bases in between. Germline loops: CDR1 SGHRS, CDR2 YFSETQ. CDR3 amino acids: CASSLAGNTNYGYTF. Here the CDR3 DNA reads TGCGCCAGCAGCTTGGCAGGAAATACTAACTATGGCTACACCTTC.